This TCR beta chain was recorded in a study of T cell responses to AZD1222 COVID-19 vaccine. Study findings and constraints: White British donors predominated, females outnumbered males, and clonal diversity was possibly underestimated. Baseline seropositives among AZD1222 recipients totaled only five to seven.

Clones were sequenced by immunoSEQ multiplex PCR, and TCRdb holds only the in-frame ones, with some missing. The sample includes about 67,000 clones, about four fifths of them seen just once. This CDR3 region has 16 residues. V lost 0 bases, J lost 9 bases, and 13 bases stayed unmatched. The germline V gene has CDR1 SGHVS and CDR2 FNYEAQ. Comments on this clone: Its antigen is currently unknown.

The chain couples TRBV7-6 to TRBJ2-7, with 8 bases fitting TRBD1. The sample was peripheral blood, taken 28 days after the second AZD1222 dose. This receptor was taken from an adult who received the AZD1222 COVID-19 vaccine. Here the CDR3 DNA reads TGTGCCAGCAGCTTAGCGCCCAGGGGGCGAGGATTCGGGCAGTACTTC. Its protein product is CASSLAPRGRGFGQYF.